Listed here are 2 T cell receptor beta chains from one sample, sequenced in a study of blood T cell repertoires in COVID-19. Using immunoSEQ multiplex PCR, the repertoire was profiled, and TCRdb retains in-frame clones only, with some absent. The table records roughly 150,000 clones, around 85% of them present only once. What was sequenced was peripheral blood. All receptors come from a man older than 75 with COVID-19, enrolled during active disease.

This rearrangement joins TRBV5-8 to TRBJ1-5; no clear D. CDR1 and CDR2 from the germline V gene are SGHTS and YDEGEE. The CDR3 sequence is 14 residues long. V was pared by 0 bases and J by 0 bases, with 4 bases between. The CDR3 region is CASSLEYSNQPQHF. The DNA of the CDR3 is TGTGCCAGCAGCTTGGAATATAGCAATCAGCCCCAGCATTTT.

This chain connects TRBV6-5 to TRBJ2-1, with 8 bases aligning to TRBD1. The V segment lost 6 bases and the J segment 4 bases; nucleotides outside the gene matches: 8. The germline V gene has CDR1 MNHEY and CDR2 SVGAGI. The CDR3 covers 15 residues. The DNA for the CDR3 is TGTGCCAGCAGGGCCGGGGGACAGGTGTACAATGAGCAGTTCTTC. This gives the protein CASRAGGQVYNEQFF.